The entry below describes one T cell receptor beta chain. Its antigen remains unidentified. PCR amplification relied on 60 Vbeta primers (plus 13 Jbeta primers). TCRdb keeps only in-frame clones here, not all; method: immunoSEQ multiplex PCR. The table includes 120,000 or so clones, approximately 74% detected once. Though nominally healthy at sampling, donors likely had unrecorded immune exposures. The entry originates in a study of cytomegalovirus exposure and HLA in healthy donors. Notes on the study in general: A further, later analysis showed that HLA-associated TCR beta chains (compared with equally common others) were more clonally expanded.

CDR1 and CDR2 (germline): MNHNS, SASEGT. V was cut by 7 bases and J by 3 bases, with 12 bases left in between. CDR3 length equals 13 residues. The origin of this receptor is a man in his forties in good health and CMV-seropositive. Source material: PBMCs. This sequence joins TRBV6-1 and TRBJ1-1; D not certain. CDR3: CASTGRLDTEAFF. CDR3 nucleotide sequence: TGTGCCAGCACGGGGAGGTTGGACACTGAAGCTTTCTTT.